This is a list of T cell receptor beta chains from one sample in a study of blood T cell repertoires in COVID-19. Method: immunoSEQ multiplex PCR; TCRdb's copy keeps in-frame clones and lacks some. The profile covers some 300,000 clones, with just under 90% appearing a single time and roughly 2.8% taken by the ten largest. The specimen sequenced was PBMCs or T cells enriched from blood (not recorded which). Every receptor here comes from a woman in her 50s who had been exposed to COVID-19. Each CDR3 is given with its conserved first and last residue. The D gene is left open where the match is weak. A row's size may be missing; if present it is once, few, many or a size class.

>TRBV3-1/TRBV3-2|TRBD1|-|TRBJ1-5
TGTGCCAGCAGCCAAGAAAGACAGGGGAATCAGCCCCAGCATTTT
CASSQERQGNQPQHF
>TRBV5-1|TRBD1|once|TRBJ2-5
TGCGCCAGCAGCGCCGGGACAGGGGTCGAGACCCAGTACTTC
CASSAGTGVETQYF
>TRBV28|-|-|TRBJ2-3
TGTGCCAGCAGTTTCAGGGCGGCCCCAGATACGCAGTATTTT
CASSFRAAPDTQYF
>TRBV20-1|TRBD1|-|TRBJ1-5
TGCAGTGCTAGTCGGACAGGGGGCAATCAGCCCCAGCATTTT
CSASRTGGNQPQHF
>TRBV28|TRBD2|-|TRBJ2-2
TGTGCCAGCAGAAGAGCGGGGGGGCTCACCGGGGAGCTGTTTTTT
CASRRAGGLTGELFF
>TRBV5-1|TRBD2|-|TRBJ2-3
TGCGCCAGCAGCTTGGCTAGCGGGGGGAGCACAGATACGCAGTATTTT
CASSLASGGSTDTQYF
>TRBV6-1|-|-|TRBJ1-5
TGTGCCAGCAGTGAAGGGCCCGTTTTTCAGCCCCAGCATTTT
CASSEGPVFQPQHF
>TRBV25-1|TRBD1|-|TRBJ2-7
TGTGCCAGCAGTGAATCTCAAACCGTCTGGGACAGGGGATCCGAGCAGTACTTC
CASSESQTVWDRGSEQYF
>TRBV28|TRBD1|-|TRBJ1-4
TGTGCCAGCAGTTTAGGGGGACAGTATAATGAAAAACTGTTTTTT
CASSLGGQYNEKLFF
>TRBV19|-|-|TRBJ2-7
TGTGCCAGTAGGGCTGCCAGCTACGAGCAGTACTTC
CASRAASYEQYF
>TRBV7-9|TRBD1|-|TRBJ1-4
TGTGCCAGCAGCCCGGGACAGGGGATAAGGGAAAAACTGTTTTTT
CASSPGQGIREKLFF
>TRBV27|-|-|TRBJ1-2
TGTGCCAGCAGTTTGCTGGGGACAAACTATGGCTACACCTTC
CASSLLGTNYGYTF
>TRBV18|-|-|TRBJ2-3
TGTGCCAGCTCGCCGACCCTTAAAACCGGAGGGCTTAGCACAGATACGCAGTATTTT
CASSPTLKTGGLSTDTQYF
>TRBV19|TRBD1|-|TRBJ1-5
TGTGCCAGTAGTATTAGACAGGGCCTCTATAGCAATCAGCCCCAGCATTTT
CASSIRQGLYSNQPQHF
>TRBV11-1|-|few|TRBJ2-7
TGTGCCAGCAGCCCGGGGGTCTCCTACGAGCAGTACTTC
CASSPGVSYEQYF
>TRBV9|-|-|TRBJ2-1
TGTGCCAGCACCGGACAGATCTCCGACAATGAGCAGTTCTTC
CASTGQISDNEQFF
>TRBV5-1|-|-|TRBJ1-5
TGCGCCAGGGCCCCTCCAGGGGAATATGATCAGCCCCAGCATTTT
CARAPPGEYDQPQHF
>TRBV10-3|TRBD2|-|TRBJ2-1
TGTGCCATCAGTGAGTCTCTAGCGGGGGGGAGTCATGAGCAGTTCTTC
CAISESLAGGSHEQFF
>TRBV7-9|TRBD1|-|TRBJ2-2
TGTGCCAGCAGGGGACAGGGAGTTGGGGAGCTGTTTTTT
CASRGQGVGELFF
>TRBV7-2|-|few|TRBJ1-2
TGTGCCAGCAGCCCAGGGACTCTATCAGGGGGCTACACCTTC
CASSPGTLSGGYTF
>TRBV5-1|-|-|TRBJ1-4
TGCGCCAGCAGCTTGGTTGCAGGGAATGGAGAAAAACTGTTTTTT
CASSLVAGNGEKLFF
>TRBV10-3|TRBD1|-|TRBJ1-3
TGTGCCATCAGCTTTGACAGGGGTGCCTCTGGAAACACCATATATTTT
CAISFDRGASGNTIYF
>TRBV20-1|-|-|TRBJ1-2
TGCAGTGCTAGTGGACAGTGGGAATCTAACTATGGCTACACCTTC
CSASGQWESNYGYTF
>TRBV7-9|-|-|TRBJ1-1
TGTGCCACCAAAATAGGGGTGTGGGACACTGAAGCTTTCTTT
CATKIGVWDTEAFF
>TRBV2|TRBD1|-|TRBJ1-4
TGTGCCAGCACTACTGGACAGGGTGCTCATGAAAAACTGTTTTTT
CASTTGQGAHEKLFF
>TRBV6-5|-|-|TRBJ1-2
TGTGCCAGCAGTTACAGGGACATCAGGGGCTATGGCTACACCTTC
CASSYRDIRGYGYTF
>TRBV3-1/TRBV3-2|TRBD1|-|TRBJ1-1
TGTGCCAGCAGACACCGGGACAGGGCCACTGAAGCTTTCTTT
CASRHRDRATEAFF
>TRBV7-8|TRBD1|-|TRBJ1-1
TGTGCCAGCAGCGACAGGGGTTCCAACACTGAAGCTTTCTTT
CASSDRGSNTEAFF
>TRBV28|-|few|TRBJ1-2
TGTGCCAGCAGTTCGGGGGGCGATCGGTATGGCTACACCTTC
CASSSGGDRYGYTF
>TRBV30|-|-|TRBJ2-5
TGTGCCTGGAGTAGTCAGGGAGAGACCCAGTACTTC
CAWSSQGETQYF
>TRBV7-9|TRBD2|-|TRBJ2-5
TGTGCCAGCAGCTGGGCGGGGGGTGTCCGAGAGACCCAGTACTTC
CASSWAGGVRETQYF
>TRBV11-2|TRBD2|once|TRBJ2-7
TGTGCCAGCAGCCCTAGCGGGGGACCCGGGCGTGAGCAGTACTTC
CASSPSGGPGREQYF
>TRBV7-8|TRBD1|once|TRBJ1-1
TGTGCCAGCAGATGGGACAGCGGGACTGAAGCTTTCTTT
CASRWDSGTEAFF
>TRBV3-1/TRBV3-2|TRBD1|once|TRBJ1-6
TGTGCCAGCAGCCAAGGACCCGGGACAGCCAATAATTCACCCCTCCACTTT
CASSQGPGTANNSPLHF
>TRBV14|-|-|TRBJ1-6
TGTGCCAGCAGCCAAGTGGCGGGAACTCGTTCACCCCTCCACTTT
CASSQVAGTRSPLHF
>TRBV19|TRBD2|few|TRBJ2-7
TGTGCCAGTAGTATAAGGTCTAGCGGTTTCTACGAGCAGTACTTC
CASSIRSSGFYEQYF
>TRBV4-1|TRBD1|-|TRBJ2-3
TGCGCCAGCAGCCGATCGGGACAGGGGGTGACAGATACGCAGTATTTT
CASSRSGQGVTDTQYF
>TRBV10-3|TRBD1|-|TRBJ2-1
TGTGCCATTAGGACAGGGTCGAGTAATGAGCAGTTCTTC
CAIRTGSSNEQFF
>TRBV6-1|TRBD1|-|TRBJ1-1
TGTGCCAGCAGTGGCCGCGGGACAGTTATGAACACTGAAGCTTTCTTT
CASSGRGTVMNTEAFF
>TRBV7-2|-|-|TRBJ1-2
TGTGCCAGCAGCCTCGACGGGAATCCCTATGGCTACACCTTC
CASSLDGNPYGYTF
>TRBV5-4|-|-|TRBJ2-5
TGTGCCAGCAGCTCCCTCGGGACCCAGTACTTC
CASSSLGTQYF
>TRBV11-2|-|few|TRBJ1-5
TGTGCCAGCAGCTTAGACAGAAATCAGCCCCAGCATTTT
CASSLDRNQPQHF
>TRBV5-4|-|-|TRBJ2-1
TGTGCCAGCAGCTTCCCAGGACAGACTTACAATGAGCAGTTCTTC
CASSFPGQTYNEQFF
>TRBV28|-|-|TRBJ1-2
TGTGCCAGCAGTTCCTACTATGGCTACACCTTC
CASSSYYGYTF
>TRBV9|-|-|TRBJ2-2
TGTGCCAGCAGCCTCGTAGCCACCATTGGGGGGGGCGGCACCGGGGAGCTGTTTTTT
CASSLVATIGGGGTGELFF
>TRBV28|TRBD1|-|TRBJ2-1
TGTGCCAGCAGTTTATCCGTTTTAAGGACAGGGTTAATTGGTGAGCAGTTCTTC
CASSLSVLRTGLIGEQFF
>TRBV7-9|TRBD2|once|TRBJ2-5
TGTGCCAGCAGCTTAGTCTCTAGCGGAGGTCGGTGGGAGACCCAGTACTTC
CASSLVSSGGRWETQYF
>TRBV9|-|-|TRBJ2-2
TGTGCCAGCAGCCCCCAGACTTTCGTCGGGGAGCTGTTTTTT
CASSPQTFVGELFF
>TRBV19|-|-|TRBJ1-1
TGTGCCAGTGGGGCGAATGAAGCTTTCTTT
CASGANEAFF
>TRBV30|TRBD1|-|TRBJ2-5
TGTGCCTGGAGTAGGGGGCAACAAGAGACCCAGTACTTC
CAWSRGQQETQYF
>TRBV4-1|TRBD1|-|TRBJ1-4
TGCGCCAGCAGCGCGACCGGGACAGGAGATGAAAAACTGTTTTTT
CASSATGTGDEKLFF
>TRBV18|TRBD1|-|TRBJ2-1
TGTGCCAGCTCACCTGGGACAGGGACCTACAATGAGCAGTTCTTC
CASSPGTGTYNEQFF
>TRBV5-6|TRBD1|-|TRBJ1-2
TGTGCCAGCAGCCTCGGACAGGTCTATGGCTACACCTTC
CASSLGQVYGYTF
>TRBV27|TRBD2|-|TRBJ2-1
TGTGCCAGCAGTTCACTAGCGGGGGGGCGGAATGAGCAGTTCTTC
CASSSLAGGRNEQFF
>TRBV19|TRBD1|-|TRBJ2-5
TGTGCCAGTAGTAAATCTCCGGGACAGGGGGCTGAGACCCAGTACTTC
CASSKSPGQGAETQYF
>TRBV18|TRBD1|-|TRBJ1-2
TGTGCCAGCTCACCACCGGCGGACAGGGGCAACAACTATGGCTACACCTTC
CASSPPADRGNNYGYTF
>TRBV9|TRBD1|-|TRBJ1-6
TGTGCCAGCAGCGTAGGACAGGGGGCTTCTTCACCCCTCCACTTT
CASSVGQGASSPLHF
>TRBV29-1|-|-|TRBJ1-1
TGCAGCGTTGCGGGCGTATCCGAGGAGGGTTTCTTT
CSVAGVSEEGFF